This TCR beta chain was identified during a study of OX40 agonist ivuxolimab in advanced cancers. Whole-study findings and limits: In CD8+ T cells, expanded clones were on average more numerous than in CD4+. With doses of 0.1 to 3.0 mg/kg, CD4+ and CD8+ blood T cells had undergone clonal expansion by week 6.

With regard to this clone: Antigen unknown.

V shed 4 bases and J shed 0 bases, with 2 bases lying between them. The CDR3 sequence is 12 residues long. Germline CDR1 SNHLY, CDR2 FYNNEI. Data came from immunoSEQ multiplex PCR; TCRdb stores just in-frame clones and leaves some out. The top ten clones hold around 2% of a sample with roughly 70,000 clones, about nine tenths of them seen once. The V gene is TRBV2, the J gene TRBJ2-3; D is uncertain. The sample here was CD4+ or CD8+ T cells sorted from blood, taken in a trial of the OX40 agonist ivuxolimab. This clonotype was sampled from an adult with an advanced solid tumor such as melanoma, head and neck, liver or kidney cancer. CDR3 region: CASSGSTDTQYF. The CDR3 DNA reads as TGTGCCAGCAGTGGGAGCACAGATACGCAGTATTTT.